Listed here are 4 T cell receptor beta chains from one sample, sequenced in a study of T cell responses to AZD1222 COVID-19 vaccine. Using immunoSEQ multiplex PCR, the repertoire was profiled, and TCRdb retains in-frame clones only, with some absent. The top ten clones hold more than 9.5% of a sample with approximately 120,000 clones, around 89% of them seen once. Sequencing was performed on peripheral blood, taken on day 0 of MenACWY control vaccination. Source of these receptors: an adult in good health.

The V call is TRBV6-5, the J call TRBJ2-7, with a tentative D call TRBD1 (6 bases). The CDR3 has 14 amino acids. Germline assignment: CDR1 MNHEY and CDR2 SVGAGI. V gave up 4 bases and J gave up 1 base, with 11 bases separating them. The CDR3 DNA sequence: TGTGCCAGCAGTTGGACAGCCTTGTCCTACGAGCAGTACTTC. Amino acid sequence: CASSWTALSYEQYF.

This CDR3 is CASSPLLAGAVEQYF. Here the CDR3 DNA reads TGTGCCAGCAGCCCCTTACTAGCGGGAGCGGTCGAGCAGTACTTC. The chain employs TRBV3-1 (or the pseudogene TRBV3-2) and TRBJ2-7, with 11 bases that match TRBD2. The V segment lost 4 bases and the J segment 6 bases; nucleotides outside the gene matches: 8. The CDR3 covers 15 residues. Germline values: CDR1 LGHDT, CDR2 YNNKEL (reference sequence).

The chain is built from TRBV2 and TRBJ2-3, with 9 positions matching TRBD2. The germline gives CDR1 SNHLY, CDR2 FYNNEI. The CDR3 covers 13 residues. Losses at the gene ends were 2 bases for V and 11 bases for J; bases not matched to a gene: 5. This chain's CDR3 is CASSELAGVKQYF. CDR3 sequence (DNA): TGTGCCAGCAGTGAATTAGCGGGAGTCAAGCAGTATTTT.

Written as DNA, the CDR3 is TGTGCCAGCAGTGGGGGGACATCCACCGTTTACAATGAGCAGTTCTTC. This translates into CASSGGTSTVYNEQFF. The chain recombines TRBV2 with TRBJ2-1; D may be TRBD1 (6 bases). Trimming removed 4 bases at V and 4 bases at J, with 17 bases between. The CDR3 is 16 amino acids. The germline gives CDR1 SNHLY, CDR2 FYNNEI.